This record covers a single T cell receptor (beta chain). The sample belongs to a study of T cells in Graves' hyperthyroidism and ophthalmopathy. Study-level background: Blood from the periphery was taken at initial diagnosis, before any treatment.

Hyperthyroidism was newly diagnosed in patients aged 18 to 65 (duration under 2 months). The study excluded patients with uncontrolled infection, other autoimmune disease, pregnancy or lactation. Extraction of PBMCs used 8 to 10 ml of fresh peripheral blood. TCR beta CDR3 region amplification was performed from RNA transcripts. TCR CDR3 regions were first amplified by RT-PCR with HTBI primers. Each CDR3 protein gets one entry after TCRdb re-called the multiplex PCR reads with MiXCR. The sample lists 750,000 to 900,000 distinct CDR3 sequences, 38% occurring once. Trimming removed 6 bases at V and 5 bases at J, with 10 bases between. This CDR3 contains 12 residues. CDR1 and CDR2 from the germline V gene are LNHDA and SQIVND (reference sequence).

This receptor was obtained from a man between 18 and 29 years old with Graves' hyperthyroidism. The genes are TRBV19 and TRBJ1-1, with D possibly TRBD1 on 5 matching bases. Sequences were obtained from blood. As DNA, the CDR3 is TGTGCCAGTAGGGGGGAGAAAACTGAAGCTTTCTTT. It yields the protein CASRGEKTEAFF.